A selection of T cell receptor beta chains follows, all from one sample in a study of PD-1 blockade in classical Hodgkin lymphoma. Produced via immunoSEQ multiplex PCR; TCRdb's table is partial and in-frame only. This table holds almost 100,000 clones, just under 95% found once. This specimen was peripheral blood mononuclear cells (PBMCs), taken at baseline. The receptor source for this set is a human donor with classical Hodgkin lymphoma. Each CDR3 is given with its conserved first and last residue. The D gene is left open where the match is weak. Not all rows give a size; the values are once, few, many and, for expanded clones, a class.

j_call	v_call	d_call	clone_size	cdr3_aa	cdr3_nt
TRBJ2-5	TRBV19	TRBD1	few	CASSPTTGGGIGETQYF	TGTGCCAGTAGTCCTACAACAGGGGGAGGTATTGGAGAGACCCAGTACTTC
TRBJ1-1	TRBV7-9	.	.	CASSLTGLNTEAFF	TGTGCCAGCAGCTTAACAGGGTTGAACACTGAAGCTTTCTTT
TRBJ1-2	TRBV21-1	.	.	CASSKVSYRGGYGYTF	TGTGCCAGCAGCAAAGTGTCCTACAGGGGAGGCTATGGCTACACCTTC
TRBJ1-2	TRBV19	.	.	CASTLPGALYGYTF	TGTGCCAGTACTCTCCCCGGAGCCCTCTATGGCTACACCTTC
TRBJ1-1	TRBV18	TRBD1	.	CASSPGFQQGPTEAFF	TGTGCCAGCTCACCTGGGTTTCAACAGGGGCCCACTGAAGCTTTCTTT
TRBJ2-3	TRBV9	.	.	CASSVAGKSTDTQYF	TGTGCCAGCAGCGTAGCGGGGAAAAGCACAGATACGCAGTATTTT
TRBJ1-3	TRBV5-1	.	.	CASSADTGSGNTIYF	TGCGCCAGCAGCGCGGATACAGGCTCTGGAAACACCATATATTTT
TRBJ1-2	TRBV25-1	TRBD1	.	CASRRTGGAGSTF	TGTGCCAGCAGAAGGACAGGGGGCGCCGGCTCCACCTTC
TRBJ1-1	TRBV9	.	.	CASSLQRNTEAFF	TGTGCCAGCAGCCTTCAGAGAAACACTGAAGCTTTCTTT
TRBJ2-3	TRBV27	.	.	CATVGRFTPDTQYF	TGTGCCACCGTTGGACGTTTCACCCCAGATACGCAGTATTTT
TRBJ2-3	TRBV4-1	.	.	CASSQVSAGAEYF	TGCGCCAGCAGCCAAGTTTCGGCGGGGGCCGAGTATTTT
TRBJ2-2	TRBV28	.	.	CASSLNRAGAGELFF	TGTGCCAGCAGTTTGAACAGGGCAGGGGCCGGGGAGCTGTTTTTT
TRBJ2-7	TRBV4-1	.	.	CASSQELAQTNYEQYF	TGCGCCAGCAGCCAAGAATTGGCGCAAACCAACTACGAGCAGTACTTC
TRBJ1-1	TRBV29-1	.	.	CSAKEVAELYTEAFF	TGCAGCGCCAAAGAGGTCGCCGAATTATACACTGAAGCTTTCTTT
TRBJ1-4	TRBV28	.	.	CASSFSRRGAPLILFF	TGTGCCAGCAGTTTTTCGCGTCGCGGGGCCCCGTTGATCCTGTTTTTT
TRBJ2-1	TRBV5-4	.	.	CASSLVGGSYNEQFF	TGTGCCAGCAGCTTGGTTGGCGGCTCCTACAATGAGCAGTTCTTC
TRBJ2-5	TRBV7-2	.	once	CASSLEWGASAQETQYF	TGTGCCAGCAGCTTAGAATGGGGCGCTAGCGCTCAAGAGACCCAGTACTTC
TRBJ2-1	TRBV27	TRBD1	.	CASSPGTGALEQFF	TGTGCCAGCAGTCCAGGGACAGGAGCTCTTGAGCAGTTCTTC
TRBJ2-7	TRBV19	TRBD2	.	CASSIGLAGGYEQYF	TGTGCCAGTAGTATCGGACTAGCGGGAGGCTACGAGCAGTACTTC
TRBJ1-5	TRBV7-8	.	few	CASSLTGNGPQHF	TGTGCCAGCAGCTTAACGGGTAATGGGCCCCAGCATTTT
TRBJ2-7	TRBV13	.	.	CASSPGSSYEQYF	TGTGCCAGCAGCCCCGGGTCCTCCTACGAGCAGTACTTC
TRBJ2-5	TRBV5-8	TRBD2	.	CASSLTSGPEETQYF	TGTGCCAGCAGCTTGACTAGCGGGCCGGAAGAGACCCAGTACTTC
TRBJ2-6	TRBV28	TRBD2	.	CASSPHLGLAGSGANVLTF	TGTGCCAGCAGTCCCCACCTCGGACTAGCGGGAAGTGGGGCCAACGTCCTGACTTTC
TRBJ1-4	TRBV13	TRBD1	.	CASSSGGIREKLFF	TGTGCCAGCAGCTCAGGGGGGATCCGGGAAAAACTGTTTTTT
TRBJ2-3	TRBV5-1	.	.	CASSLDRGEDTQYF	TGCGCCAGCAGCTTGGATCGAGGGGAGGATACGCAGTATTTT
TRBJ1-1	TRBV4-2	.	.	CASSQDQGANTEAFF	TGTGCCAGCAGCCAAGACCAGGGTGCCAACACTGAAGCTTTCTTT